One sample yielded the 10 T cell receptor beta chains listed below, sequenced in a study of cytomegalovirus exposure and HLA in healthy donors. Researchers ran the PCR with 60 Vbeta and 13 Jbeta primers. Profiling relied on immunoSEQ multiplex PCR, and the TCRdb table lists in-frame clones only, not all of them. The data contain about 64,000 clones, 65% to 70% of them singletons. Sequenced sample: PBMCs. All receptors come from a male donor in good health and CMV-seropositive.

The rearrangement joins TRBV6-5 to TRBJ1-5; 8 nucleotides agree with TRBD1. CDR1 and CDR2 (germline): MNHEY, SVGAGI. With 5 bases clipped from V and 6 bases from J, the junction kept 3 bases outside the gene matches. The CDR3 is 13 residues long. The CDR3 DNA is TGTGCCAGCAGTCGCGGGACAGGTCAGCCCCAGCATTTT. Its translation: CASSRGTGQPQHF.

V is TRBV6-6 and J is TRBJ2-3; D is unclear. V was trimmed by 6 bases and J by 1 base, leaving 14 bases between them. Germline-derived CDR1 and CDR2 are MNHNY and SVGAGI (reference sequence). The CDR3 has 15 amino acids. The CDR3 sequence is CASSPFSSGTDTQYF. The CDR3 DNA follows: TGTGCCAGCAGCCCTTTTTCGTCGGGCACAGATACGCAGTATTTT.

The CDR3 DNA is TGTGCCAGCTCACCATGGGACAGGGGCTCCGAGCAGTACTTC. Translation: CASSPWDRGSEQYF. V usage is TRBV18 and J usage is TRBJ2-7; TRBD1 aligns across 10 bases. Germline values: CDR1 KGHSH, CDR2 LQKENI. With 2 bases clipped from V and 6 bases from J, the junction kept 4 bases outside the gene matches. The CDR3 has 14 residues.

The CDR3 nucleotides read TGTGCCTGGAGTGGAGTGAGGAATCAGCCCCAGCATTTT. Protein product: CAWSGVRNQPQHF. This chain connects TRBV30 to TRBJ1-5; unclear D gene. V was clipped by 1 base and J by 4 bases, with 8 bases between them. The CDR3 covers 13 residues. Per the germline V gene, CDR1 is GTSNPN and CDR2 is SVGIG (reference sequence).

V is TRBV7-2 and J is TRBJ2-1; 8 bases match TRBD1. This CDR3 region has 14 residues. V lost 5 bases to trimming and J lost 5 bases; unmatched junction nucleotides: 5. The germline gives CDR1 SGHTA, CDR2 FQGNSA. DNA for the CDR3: TGTGCCAGCAGCCCGCTACAGGGGGACAATGAGCAGTTCTTC. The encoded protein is CASSPLQGDNEQFF.

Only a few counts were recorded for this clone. The CDR3 DNA follows: TGTGCCAGCTCACTGGCAGGGTCTAATGAAAAACTGTTTTTT. Residues: CASSLAGSNEKLFF. The rearrangement links TRBV18 to TRBJ1-4; D possibly corresponds to TRBD1 (5 bases). Trimming left V 4 bases short and J 3 bases short, with 9 bases between. Germline V gene sequence: CDR1 KGHSH, CDR2 LQKENI. The CDR3 covers 14 residues.

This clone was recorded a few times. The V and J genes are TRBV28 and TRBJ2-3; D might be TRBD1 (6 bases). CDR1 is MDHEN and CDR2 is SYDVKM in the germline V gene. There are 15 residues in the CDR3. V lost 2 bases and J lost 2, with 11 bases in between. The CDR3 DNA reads TGTGCCAGCAGTTTAGTAGGACAGATCACAGATACGCAGTATTTT. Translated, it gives CASSLVGQITDTQYF. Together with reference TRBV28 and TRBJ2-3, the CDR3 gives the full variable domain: DVKVTQSSRYLVKRTGEKVFLECVQDMDHENMFWYRQDPGLGLRLIYFSYDVKMKEKGDIPEGYSVSREKKERFSLILESASTNQTSMYLCASSLVGQITDTQYFGPGTRLTVL.

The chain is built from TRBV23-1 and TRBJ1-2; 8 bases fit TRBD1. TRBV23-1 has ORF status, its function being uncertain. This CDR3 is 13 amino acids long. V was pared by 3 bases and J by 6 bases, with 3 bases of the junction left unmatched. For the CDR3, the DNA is TGCGCCAGCAGTCAGGACAGGGAGGATGGCTACACCTTC. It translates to CASSQDREDGYTF.

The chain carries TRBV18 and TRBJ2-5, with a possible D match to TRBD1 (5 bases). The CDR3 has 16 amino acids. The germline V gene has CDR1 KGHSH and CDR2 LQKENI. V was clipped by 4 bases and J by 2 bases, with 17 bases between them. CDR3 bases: TGTGCCAGCTCACAACTCGCAGAGGCAGGGCAAGAGACCCAGTACTTC. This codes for CASSQLAEAGQETQYF.

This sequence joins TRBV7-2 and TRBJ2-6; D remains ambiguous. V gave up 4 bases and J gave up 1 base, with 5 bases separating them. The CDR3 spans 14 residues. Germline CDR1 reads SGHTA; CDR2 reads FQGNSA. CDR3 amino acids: CASSSLSGANVLTF. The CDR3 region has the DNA TGTGCCAGCAGCTCCCTGTCTGGGGCCAACGTCCTGACTTTC.